This T cell receptor (beta chain) was identified in a study of T cells in Graves' hyperthyroidism and ophthalmopathy. Broader study findings: Also found in blood were most expanded thyroid clonotypes above 0.001. Ophthalmopathy was identified by the model a median approximately 6.4 months ahead of onset.

The sample of blood was obtained at first hyperthyroidism diagnosis (before any ophthalmopathy symptoms). Each 10 ml fresh peripheral blood draw supplied the PBMCs. RNA transcripts served as the template for amplifying TCR beta CDR3 regions. TCR CDR3 regions were first amplified by RT-PCR with HTBI primers. TCRdb re-called the multiplex PCR reads with MiXCR, one entry per CDR3 protein. The sample carries 270,000 or so distinct CDR3 sequences, less than 30% recorded once. V shed 2 bases and J 5 bases; nucleotides not matched to a gene: 8. This CDR3 is 15 amino acids long. The germline gives CDR1 MNHEY, CDR2 SVGEGT. There are many counts of this clonotype. Its antigen remains unidentified.

This TCR was sampled from a man in his forties with Graves' hyperthyroidism that later progressed to Graves' ophthalmopathy. Material for sequencing was blood. The rearrangement joins TRBV6-2 or TRBV6-3 to TRBJ1-1, with TRBD1 matching 7 bases. The CDR3 region is CASSYPPTGLTEAFF. The CDR3 DNA reads TGTGCCAGCAGTTACCCTCCGACAGGGTTGACTGAAGCTTTCTTT.